What follows are 20 T cell receptor beta chains derived from one specimen sequenced in a study of blood T cell repertoires in COVID-19. Measured with immunoSEQ multiplex PCR; TCRdb has only the in-frame clones, and not every one. This table holds about 310,000 clones, nearly 90% found once. Sequencing input: PBMCs or T cells enriched from blood (not recorded which). The origin of the receptors is a woman between 18 and 29 years old with acute COVID-19.

This clone was detected only once. This chain joins TRBV7-3 and TRBJ2-7; D call uncertain. Germline V CDR1 and CDR2: SGHTA, FQGTGA. The CDR3 is made up of 13 amino acids. Between the trimmed V and J ends, which lost 4 bases and 7 bases, there was a span of 14 bases. CDR3 DNA sequence: TGTGCCAGCAGCTCCTCCCGAGACAATGAGCAGTACTTC. As protein: CASSSSRDNEQYF. The full variable domain, rest sourced from reference TRBV7-3 and TRBJ2-7, is GAGVSQTPSNKVTEKGKYVELRCDPISGHTALYWYRQSLGQGPEFLIYFQGTGAADDSGLPNDRFFAVRPEGSVSTLKIQRTERGDSAVYLCASSSSRDNEQYFGPGTRLTVT.

The chain joins TRBV3-1 (or the pseudogene TRBV3-2) to TRBJ2-7; D gene uncertain. Per germline, CDR1 LGHDT and CDR2 YNNKEL (reference sequence). The V gene lost 0 bases and the J gene lost 0 bases, with 9 bases spanning the gap. The CDR3 sequence is 15 residues long. The CDR3 loop reads CASSQDFRYSYEQYF. The CDR3 nucleotides are TGTGCCAGCAGCCAAGACTTCAGGTACTCCTACGAGCAGTACTTC.

V and J are TRBV6-5 and TRBJ1-6; weak D call: TRBD1 (6 bases). V lost 6 bases and J lost 6, with 15 bases in between. Germline CDR1 MNHEY, CDR2 SVGAGI. The CDR3 totals 15 residues. CDR3 sequence reads: CASSLQGELNSPLHF. DNA for the CDR3: TGTGCCAGCAGCCTACAGGGTGAGCTTAATTCACCCCTCCACTTT.

The J gene is TRBJ1-2, the V gene TRBV29-1, with D unresolved. The CDR3 is made up of 13 amino acids. Germline V gene sequence: CDR1 SQVTM, CDR2 ANQGSEA. Trimming shortened V by 6 bases and J by 2 bases, and 13 bases separated the two germline ends. In DNA, the CDR3 is TGCAGCGTGCACCTGGAGCTGAACTATGGCTACACCTTC. Its translation is CSVHLELNYGYTF. Full variable domain (remainder filled in from reference TRBV29-1 and TRBJ1-2): SAVISQKPSRDICQRGTSLTIQCQVDSQVTMMFWYRQQPGQSLTLIATANQGSEATYESGFVIDKFPISRPNLTFSTLTVSNMSPEDSSIYLCSVHLELNYGYTFGSGTRLTVV.

The CDR3 DNA sequence: TGTGCCAGCAGCTTAGGCAACCTCCGGGGCTACACCTTC. Its translation: CASSLGNLRGYTF. V usage is TRBV11-2 and J usage is TRBJ1-2, with D unclear. V was clipped by 1 base and J by 8 bases, with 11 bases between them. Per the germline V gene, CDR1 is SGHAT and CDR2 is FQNNGV. This CDR3 is built from 13 residues.

The chain recombines TRBV5-1 with TRBJ2-4, with 8 nucleotides matching TRBD1. J lost 0 bases, V lost 0 bases, and 2 bases had no gene match. Germline lookup yields CDR1 SGHRS and CDR2 YFSETQ. CDR3 length equals 16 residues. In nucleotides, the CDR3 is TGCGCCAGCAGCTTGGGACAGGGGCTAGCCAAAAACATTCAGTACTTC. The encoded protein is CASSLGQGLAKNIQYF.

The count of this clone is one. V gene TRBV28 combines with J gene TRBJ2-3, with TRBD2 as a possible D gene (6 bases). Trimming left V 5 bases short and J 1 base short, with 10 bases between. The CDR3 covers 14 residues. From germline, CDR1 is MDHEN and CDR2 SYDVKM. The CDR3 sequence is CASSPSGGTDTQYF. Written as DNA, the CDR3 is TGTGCCAGCAGTCCTTCGGGGGGCACAGATACGCAGTATTTT.

The chain couples TRBV7-9 to TRBJ1-6, with TRBD1 as a possible D gene (6 bases). Germline CDR1 reads SEHNR; CDR2 reads FQNEAQ (reference sequence). The ends were cut back, 1 base at V and 5 bases at J, with 12 bases in the middle. This CDR3 spans 16 amino acids. The CDR3 DNA is TGTGCCAGCAGCTTAGTAGGACAGATCCATAATTCACCCCTCCACTTT. Its protein is CASSLVGQIHNSPLHF.

Concerning this clone: Given the absence of the conserved phenylalanine or tryptophan at the CDR3 end, a read error is likely. No DNA is shown, since the ends of the CDR3 on it are uncertain; the CDR3 is the one TCRdb lists. The V call is TRBV28, the J call TRBJ1-4. The germline V gene encodes CDR1 MDHEN and CDR2 SYDVKM. Counting both end residues, the CDR3 totals 13 amino acids. The CDR3 sequence: CASSQGSSGAFGI.

J is TRBJ1-5 and V is TRBV28; D uncertain. Per the germline V gene, CDR1 is MDHEN and CDR2 is SYDVKM. The CDR3 sequence is 13 residues long. The V gene lost 4 bases and the J gene lost 5 bases, with 9 bases spanning the gap. CDR3 DNA: TGTGCCAGCAGTTCCCTTGTATATCAGCCCCAGCATTTT. Translating it yields CASSSLVYQPQHF.

This chain joins TRBV7-9 and TRBJ2-3; 10 bases agree with TRBD1. Unmatched junction bases numbered 9, after V lost 5 bases and J lost 7 bases. This CDR3 has 15 residues. Germline V gene lookup returns CDR1 SEHNR and CDR2 FQNEAQ (reference sequence). The CDR3 nucleotides are TGTGCCAGCAGCCTCCGGGACAGGGGATTGCATACGCAGTATTTT. This translates into CASSLRDRGLHTQYF.

The chain recombines TRBV5-6 with TRBJ1-3; D gene unclear. This CDR3 has 13 amino acids. The V and J ends lost 5 bases and 2 bases respectively, with 8 bases between them. Germline V CDR1 and CDR2: SGHDT, YYEEEE. CDR3 residues: CASRAPAGNTIYF. DNA for the CDR3: TGTGCCAGCAGGGCCCCAGCTGGAAACACCATATATTTT.

The V gene is TRBV19, the J gene TRBJ1-6; 8 bases line up with TRBD1. CDR3 length: 14 residues. Germline values: CDR1 LNHDA, CDR2 SQIVND (reference sequence). V gave up 4 bases and J gave up 10 bases; unmatched junction bases: 6. The CDR3 DNA follows: TGTGCCAGTAGTACTGACAGGGGCGGCTCACCCCTCCACTTT. Its translation is CASSTDRGGSPLHF.

The chain links TRBV19 to TRBJ2-7; 9 bases agree with TRBD1. CDR1 and CDR2 from the germline V gene are LNHDA and SQIVND (reference sequence). The CDR3 has 14 amino acids. J was trimmed by 0 bases and V by 5 bases; bases with no gene match: 2. The CDR3 DNA reads as TGTGCCAGTAGTGGGACAGGGAGCTCCTACGAGCAGTACTTC. This codes for CASSGTGSSYEQYF.

The chain combines TRBV7-2 with TRBJ1-1, with a possible D match to TRBD1 (6 bases). V dropped 4 bases and J dropped 5 bases, with 20 bases sitting between them. Germline-derived CDR1 and CDR2 are SGHTA and FQGNSA. The CDR3 has 16 residues. DNA for the CDR3: TGTGCCAGCAGCTATCCTTCGGGGGGGCTAGGGACTGAAGCTTTCTTT. This codes for CASSYPSGGLGTEAFF.

The CDR3 reads CSVEAFAGQGTYEQYF. DNA of the CDR3: TGCAGCGTTGAAGCATTTGCGGGACAGGGGACCTACGAGCAGTACTTC. The gene calls are TRBV29-1 and TRBJ2-7, with 10 bases matching TRBD1. V shed 1 base, J shed 2 bases, and the junction held 8 bases outside the gene matches. CDR1 SQVTM and CDR2 ANQGSEA come from the germline V gene. The CDR3 sequence is 16 residues long.

The J gene is TRBJ2-5, the V gene TRBV7-6; 11 nucleotides align to TRBD2. Germline values: CDR1 SGHVS, CDR2 FNYEAQ. J gave up 5 bases and V 5 bases, and 13 bases lay outside the gene matches. There are 17 residues in the CDR3. CDR3 residues: CASSPLGSGRADETQYF. The CDR3 bases are TGTGCCAGCAGCCCTCTGGGTAGCGGGAGGGCCGATGAGACCCAGTACTTC.

To note about this clone: The same CDR3 also results from other DNA sequences found in this sample. The chain couples TRBV28 to TRBJ1-2, with TRBD1 as a possible D gene (5 bases). Trimming stripped 2 bases from V and 2 bases from J, with 9 bases between. Germline loops: CDR1 MDHEN, CDR2 SYDVKM. The CDR3 has 14 residues. This chain's CDR3 is CASSLGQGNYGYTF. In DNA form, the CDR3 reads TGTGCCAGCAGTTTAGGGCAGGGCAACTATGGCTACACCTTC.

The rearrangement joins TRBV29-1 to TRBJ2-7; D is undetermined. The CDR3 has 15 amino acids. V lost 0 bases, J lost 1 base, and 13 bases lay in between. From germline, CDR1 is SQVTM and CDR2 ANQGSEA. CDR3 in amino acids: CSVEEISRGSYEQYF. The CDR3 DNA reads TGCAGCGTTGAAGAGATATCTCGCGGATCCTACGAGCAGTACTTC.

This clone was counted once. The rearrangement uses TRBV4-1 and TRBJ2-2; 8 nucleotides align to TRBD2. The germline gives CDR1 MGHRA, CDR2 YSYEKL. This CDR3 region has 16 residues. V dropped 3 bases and J dropped 2; count of bases not matched to a gene: 5. CDR3 loop: CASSQDAGGNTGELFF. As DNA, the CDR3 is TGCGCCAGCAGCCAGGATGCGGGGGGCAACACCGGGGAGCTGTTTTTT.